This TCR beta chain came from a study of T cell changes during pregnancy in multiple sclerosis. Generated by immunoSEQ multiplex PCR, the TCRdb table keeps only in-frame clones and is missing some. The table includes around 50,000 clones, about 95% detected once. Germline-derived CDR1 and CDR2 are SNHLY and FYNNEI. Losses at the gene ends were 3 bases for V and 2 bases for J; bases not matched to a gene: 2. The CDR3 has 14 residues. Sequencing used CD8+ T cells from peripheral blood mononuclear cells, obtained in the first trimester of pregnancy. This TCR derives from a female donor with multiple sclerosis, enrolled in a pregnancy study. The chain is built from TRBV2 and TRBJ2-7; 9 bases fit TRBD1. CDR3 loop: CASSERDRAYEQYF. The CDR3 DNA follows: TGTGCCAGCAGTGAGCGGGACAGGGCCTACGAGCAGTACTTC.